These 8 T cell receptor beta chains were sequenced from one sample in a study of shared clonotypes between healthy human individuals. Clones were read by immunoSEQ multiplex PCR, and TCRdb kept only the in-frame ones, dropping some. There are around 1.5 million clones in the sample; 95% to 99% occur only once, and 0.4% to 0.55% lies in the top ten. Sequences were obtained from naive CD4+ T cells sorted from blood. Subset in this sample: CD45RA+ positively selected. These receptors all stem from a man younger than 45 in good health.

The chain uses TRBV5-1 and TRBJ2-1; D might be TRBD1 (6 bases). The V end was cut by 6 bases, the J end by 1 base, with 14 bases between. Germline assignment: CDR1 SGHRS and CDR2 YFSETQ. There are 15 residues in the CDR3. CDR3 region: CASNVGQGSYNEQFF. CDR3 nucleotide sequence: TGCGCCAGCAATGTCGGGCAGGGGTCCTACAATGAGCAGTTCTTC. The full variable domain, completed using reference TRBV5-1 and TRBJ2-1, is KAGVTQTPRYLIKTRGQQVTLSCSPISGHRSVSWYQQTPGQGLQFLFEYFSETQRNKGNFPGRFSGRQFSNSRSEMNVSTLELGDSALYLCASNVGQGSYNEQFFGPGTRLTVL.

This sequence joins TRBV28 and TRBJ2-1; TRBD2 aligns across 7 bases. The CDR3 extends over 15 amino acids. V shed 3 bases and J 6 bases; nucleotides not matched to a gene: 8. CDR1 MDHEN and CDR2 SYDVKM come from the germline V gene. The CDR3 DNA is TGTGCCAGCAGTTTCGGGGGAGGGGTTATCAATGAGCAGTTCTTC. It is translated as CASSFGGGVINEQFF.

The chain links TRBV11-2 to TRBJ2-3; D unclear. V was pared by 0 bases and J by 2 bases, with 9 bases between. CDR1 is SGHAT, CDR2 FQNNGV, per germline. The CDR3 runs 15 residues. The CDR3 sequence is CASSLEMGFTDTQYF. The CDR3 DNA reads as TGTGCCAGCAGCTTAGAAATGGGATTCACAGATACGCAGTATTTT. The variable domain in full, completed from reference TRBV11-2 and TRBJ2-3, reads EAGVAQSPRYKIIEKRQSVAFWCNPISGHATLYWYQQILGQGPKLLIQFQNNGVVDDSQLPKDRFSAERLKGVDSTLKIQPAKLEDSAVYLCASSLEMGFTDTQYFGPGTRLTVL.

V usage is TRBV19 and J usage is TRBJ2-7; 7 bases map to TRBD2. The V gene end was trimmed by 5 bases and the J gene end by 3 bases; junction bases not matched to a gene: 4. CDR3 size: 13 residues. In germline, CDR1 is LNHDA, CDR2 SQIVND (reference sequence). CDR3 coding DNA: TGTGCCAGTAGTCCCACGGGGGGCTACGAGCAGTACTTC. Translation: CASSPTGGYEQYF.

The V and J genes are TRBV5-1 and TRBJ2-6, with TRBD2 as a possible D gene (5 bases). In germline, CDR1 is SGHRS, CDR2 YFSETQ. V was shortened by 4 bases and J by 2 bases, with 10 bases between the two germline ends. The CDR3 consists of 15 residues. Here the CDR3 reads CASSPRGAGANVLTF. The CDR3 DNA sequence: TGCGCCAGCAGCCCACGGGGAGCTGGGGCCAACGTCCTGACTTTC. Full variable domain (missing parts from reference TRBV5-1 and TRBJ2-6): KAGVTQTPRYLIKTRGQQVTLSCSPISGHRSVSWYQQTPGQGLQFLFEYFSETQRNKGNFPGRFSGRQFSNSRSEMNVSTLELGDSALYLCASSPRGAGANVLTFGAGSRLTVL.

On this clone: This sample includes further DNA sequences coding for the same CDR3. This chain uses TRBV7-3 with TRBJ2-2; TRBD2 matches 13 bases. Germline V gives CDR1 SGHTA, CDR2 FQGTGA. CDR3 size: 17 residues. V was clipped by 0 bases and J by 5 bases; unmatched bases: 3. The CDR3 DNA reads TGTGCCAGCAGCTTAACGGGACTAGCGGGGCGGACCGGGGAGCTGTTTTTT. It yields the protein CASSLTGLAGRTGELFF.

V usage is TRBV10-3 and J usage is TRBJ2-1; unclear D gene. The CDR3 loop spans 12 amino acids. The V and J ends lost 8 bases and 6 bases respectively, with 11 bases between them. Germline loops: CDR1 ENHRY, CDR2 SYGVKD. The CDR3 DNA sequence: TGTGCCATCGCCGCGGATGGCAATGAGCAGTTCTTC. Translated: CAIAADGNEQFF.

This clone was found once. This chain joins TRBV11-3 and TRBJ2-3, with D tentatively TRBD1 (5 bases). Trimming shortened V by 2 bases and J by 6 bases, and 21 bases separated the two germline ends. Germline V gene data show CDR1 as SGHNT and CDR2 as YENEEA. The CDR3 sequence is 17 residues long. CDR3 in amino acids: CASSLLLSSGKSDTQYF. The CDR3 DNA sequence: TGTGCCAGCAGCTTATTACTTAGTTCAGGGAAGTCCGATACGCAGTATTTT.